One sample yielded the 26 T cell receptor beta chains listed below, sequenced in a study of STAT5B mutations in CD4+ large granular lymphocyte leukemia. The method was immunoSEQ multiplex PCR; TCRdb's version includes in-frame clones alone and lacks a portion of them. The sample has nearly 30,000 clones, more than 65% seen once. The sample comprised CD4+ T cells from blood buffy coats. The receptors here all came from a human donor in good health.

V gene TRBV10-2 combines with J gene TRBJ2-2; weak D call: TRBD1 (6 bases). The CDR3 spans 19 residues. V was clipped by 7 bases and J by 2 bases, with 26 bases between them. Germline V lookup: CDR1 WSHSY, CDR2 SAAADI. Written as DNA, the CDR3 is TGCGCCAGCACGCCCACAAGCGTTTCGGGACACCTAAACACCGGGGAGCTGTTTTTT. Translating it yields CASTPTSVSGHLNTGELFF.

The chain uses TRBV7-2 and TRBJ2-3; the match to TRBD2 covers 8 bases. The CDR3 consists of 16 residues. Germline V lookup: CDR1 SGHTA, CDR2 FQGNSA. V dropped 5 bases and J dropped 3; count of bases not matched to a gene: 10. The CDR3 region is CASSGQRGRRTDTQYF. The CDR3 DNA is TGTGCCAGCAGCGGACAGCGGGGGCGACGGACAGATACGCAGTATTTT.

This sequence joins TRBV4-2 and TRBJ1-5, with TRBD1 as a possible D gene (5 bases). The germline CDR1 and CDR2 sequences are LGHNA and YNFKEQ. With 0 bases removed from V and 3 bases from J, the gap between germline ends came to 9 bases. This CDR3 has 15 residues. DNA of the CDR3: TGTGCCAGCAGCCAAGAATTAGGGGCCAATCAGCCCCAGCATTTT. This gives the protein CASSQELGANQPQHF.

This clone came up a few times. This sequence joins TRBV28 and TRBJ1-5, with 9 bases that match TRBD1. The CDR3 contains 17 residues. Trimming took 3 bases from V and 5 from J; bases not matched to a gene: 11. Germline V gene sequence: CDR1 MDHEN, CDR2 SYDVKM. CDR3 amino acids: CASSFSRVRDRDQPQHF. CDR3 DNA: TGTGCCAGCAGTTTCTCGCGCGTCCGGGACAGGGATCAGCCCCAGCATTTT.

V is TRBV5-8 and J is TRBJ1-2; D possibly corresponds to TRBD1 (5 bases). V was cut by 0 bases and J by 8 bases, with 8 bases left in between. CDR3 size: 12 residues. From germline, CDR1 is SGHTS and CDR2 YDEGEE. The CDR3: CASSLAGTGYTF. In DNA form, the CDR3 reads TGTGCCAGCAGCTTGGCTGGGACCGGCTACACCTTC. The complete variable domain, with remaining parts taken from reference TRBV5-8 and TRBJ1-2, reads EAGVTQSPTHLIKTRGQQATLRCSPISGHTSVYWYQQALGLGLQFLLWYDEGEERNRGNFPPRFSGRQFPNYSSELNVNALELEDSALYLCASSLAGTGYTFGSGTRLTVV.

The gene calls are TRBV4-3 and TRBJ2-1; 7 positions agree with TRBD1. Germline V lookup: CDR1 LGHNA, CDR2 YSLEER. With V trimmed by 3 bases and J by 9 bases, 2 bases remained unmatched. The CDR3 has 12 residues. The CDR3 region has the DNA TGCGCCAGCAGCCAGTACAGGGGTGAGCAGTTCTTC. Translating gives CASSQYRGEQFF.

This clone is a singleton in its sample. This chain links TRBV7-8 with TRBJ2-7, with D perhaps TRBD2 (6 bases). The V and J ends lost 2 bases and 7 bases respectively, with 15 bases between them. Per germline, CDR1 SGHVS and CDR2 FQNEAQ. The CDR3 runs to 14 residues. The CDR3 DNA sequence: TGTGCCAGCAGCTTATCGGAGGGGTTGAGAGAGCAGTACTTC. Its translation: CASSLSEGLREQYF.

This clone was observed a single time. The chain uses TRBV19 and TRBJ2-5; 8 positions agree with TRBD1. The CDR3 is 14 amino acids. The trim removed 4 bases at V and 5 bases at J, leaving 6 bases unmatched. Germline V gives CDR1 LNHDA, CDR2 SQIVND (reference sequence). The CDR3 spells CASSTGQGRETQYF. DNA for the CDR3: TGTGCCAGTAGTACAGGACAGGGACGGGAGACCCAGTACTTC.

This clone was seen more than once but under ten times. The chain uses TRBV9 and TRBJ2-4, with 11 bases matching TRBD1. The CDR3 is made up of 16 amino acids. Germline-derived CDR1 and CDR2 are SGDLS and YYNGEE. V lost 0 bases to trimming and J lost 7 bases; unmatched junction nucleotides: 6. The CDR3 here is CASSVAGQGAGNIQYF. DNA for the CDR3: TGTGCCAGCAGCGTAGCAGGACAGGGGGCTGGGAACATTCAGTACTTC.

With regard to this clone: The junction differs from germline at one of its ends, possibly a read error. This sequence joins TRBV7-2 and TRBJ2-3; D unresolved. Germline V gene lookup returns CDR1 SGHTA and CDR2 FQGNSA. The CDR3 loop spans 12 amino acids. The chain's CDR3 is CASSESRDTQYF. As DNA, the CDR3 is TGTGCCAGCAGCGAAAGCAGAGATACGCAGTATTTT.

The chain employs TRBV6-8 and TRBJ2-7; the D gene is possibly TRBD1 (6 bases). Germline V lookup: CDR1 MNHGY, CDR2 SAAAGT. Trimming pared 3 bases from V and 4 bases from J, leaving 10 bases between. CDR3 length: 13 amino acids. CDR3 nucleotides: TGTGCCAGCAGTTATCGCAGGGGTTACGAGCAGTACTTC. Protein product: CASSYRRGYEQYF.

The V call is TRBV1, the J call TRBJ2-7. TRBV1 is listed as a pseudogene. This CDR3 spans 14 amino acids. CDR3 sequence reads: CTSSQVPGPIEQYV. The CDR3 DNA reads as TGCACCAGCAGCCAAGTCCCCGGGCCCATCGAGCAGTACGTC.

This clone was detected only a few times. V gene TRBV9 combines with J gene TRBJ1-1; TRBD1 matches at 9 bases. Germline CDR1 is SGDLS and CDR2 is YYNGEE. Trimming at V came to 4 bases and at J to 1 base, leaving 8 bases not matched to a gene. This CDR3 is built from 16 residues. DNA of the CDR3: TGTGCCAGCAGCCCCGACCAGGGACAGGGGAACACTGAAGCTTTCTTT. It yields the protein CASSPDQGQGNTEAFF.

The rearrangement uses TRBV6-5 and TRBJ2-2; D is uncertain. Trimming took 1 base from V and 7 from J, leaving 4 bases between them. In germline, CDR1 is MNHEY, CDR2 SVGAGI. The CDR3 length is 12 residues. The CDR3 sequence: CASSYWFGELFF. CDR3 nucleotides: TGTGCCAGCAGTTACTGGTTCGGGGAGCTGTTTTTT.

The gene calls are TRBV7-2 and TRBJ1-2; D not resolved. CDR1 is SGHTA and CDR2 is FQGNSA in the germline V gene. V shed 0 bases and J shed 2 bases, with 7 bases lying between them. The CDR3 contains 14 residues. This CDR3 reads CASSLAGRNYGYTF. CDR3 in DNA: TGTGCCAGCAGCTTAGCAGGGAGGAACTATGGCTACACCTTC.

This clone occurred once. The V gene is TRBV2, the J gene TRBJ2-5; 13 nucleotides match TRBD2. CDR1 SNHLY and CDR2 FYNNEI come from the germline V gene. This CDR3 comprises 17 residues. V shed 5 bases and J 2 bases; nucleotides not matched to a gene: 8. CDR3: CASSRPQLAGGQETQYF. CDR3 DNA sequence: TGTGCCAGCAGTCGCCCGCAACTAGCGGGGGGGCAAGAGACCCAGTACTTC. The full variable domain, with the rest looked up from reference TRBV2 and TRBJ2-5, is EPEVTQTPSHQVTQMGQEVILRCVPISNHLYFYWYRQILGQKVEFLVSFYNNEISEKSEIFDDQFSVERPDGSNFTLKIRSTKLEDSAMYFCASSRPQLAGGQETQYFGPGTRLLVL.

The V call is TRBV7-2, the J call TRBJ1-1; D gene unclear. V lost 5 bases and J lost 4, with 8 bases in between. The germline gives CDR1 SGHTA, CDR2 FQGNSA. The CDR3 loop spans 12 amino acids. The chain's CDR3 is CASSLSPTEAFF. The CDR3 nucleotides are TGTGCCAGCAGCCTTAGCCCCACTGAAGCTTTCTTT.

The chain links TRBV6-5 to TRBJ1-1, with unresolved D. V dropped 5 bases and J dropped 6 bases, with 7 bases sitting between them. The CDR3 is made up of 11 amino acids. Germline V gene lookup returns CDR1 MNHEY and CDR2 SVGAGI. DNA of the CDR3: TGTGCCAGCAGTAGGTTCTCTGAAGCTTTCTTT. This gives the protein CASSRFSEAFF.

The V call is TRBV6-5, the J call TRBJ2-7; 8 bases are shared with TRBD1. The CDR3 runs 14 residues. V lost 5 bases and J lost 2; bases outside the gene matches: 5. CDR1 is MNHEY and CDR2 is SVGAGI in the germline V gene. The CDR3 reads CASSGRQGPYEQYF. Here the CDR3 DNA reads TGTGCCAGCAGTGGTCGACAGGGGCCCTACGAGCAGTACTTC.

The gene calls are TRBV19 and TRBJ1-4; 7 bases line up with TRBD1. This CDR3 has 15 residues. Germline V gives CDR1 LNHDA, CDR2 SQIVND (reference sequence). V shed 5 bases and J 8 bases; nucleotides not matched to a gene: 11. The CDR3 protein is CASSYWTGGSEKLFF. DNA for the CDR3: TGTGCCAGTAGTTACTGGACAGGTGGGAGCGAAAAACTGTTTTTT.

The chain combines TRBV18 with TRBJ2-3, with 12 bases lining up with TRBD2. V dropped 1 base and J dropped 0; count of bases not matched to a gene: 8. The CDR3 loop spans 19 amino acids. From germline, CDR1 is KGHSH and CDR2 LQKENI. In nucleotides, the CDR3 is TGTGCCAGCTCACCACTCCCTAGCGGGGGGGCCTTCAGCACAGATACGCAGTATTTT. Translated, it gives CASSPLPSGGAFSTDTQYF.

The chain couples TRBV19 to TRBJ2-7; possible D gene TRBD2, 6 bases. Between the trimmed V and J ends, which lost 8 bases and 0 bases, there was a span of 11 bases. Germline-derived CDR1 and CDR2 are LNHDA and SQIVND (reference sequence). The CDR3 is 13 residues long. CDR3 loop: CASGGTVSYEQYF. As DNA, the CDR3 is TGTGCCAGTGGAGGGACGGTCTCCTACGAGCAGTACTTC.

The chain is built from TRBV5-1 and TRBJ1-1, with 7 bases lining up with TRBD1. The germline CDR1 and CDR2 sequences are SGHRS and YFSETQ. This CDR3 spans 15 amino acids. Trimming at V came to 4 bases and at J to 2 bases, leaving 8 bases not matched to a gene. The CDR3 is CASSPGWDRNTEAFF. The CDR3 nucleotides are TGCGCCAGCAGCCCAGGCTGGGACAGAAACACTGAAGCTTTCTTT.

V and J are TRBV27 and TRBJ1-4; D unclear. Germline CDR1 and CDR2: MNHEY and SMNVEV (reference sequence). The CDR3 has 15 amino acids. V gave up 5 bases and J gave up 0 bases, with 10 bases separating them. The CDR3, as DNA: TGTGCCAGCAGTCTGAACGGTGCAACTAATGAAAAACTGTTTTTT. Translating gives CASSLNGATNEKLFF. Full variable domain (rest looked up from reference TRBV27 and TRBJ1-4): EAQVTQNPRYLITVTGKKLTVTCSQNMNHEYMSWYRQDPGLGLRQIYYSMNVEVTDKGDVPEGYKVSRKEKRNFPLILESPSPNQTSLYFCASSLNGATNEKLFFGSGTQLSVL.

The CDR3 nucleotides are TGTGCCAGTAGATTCCTGACAGGGTGGAACACCGGGGAGCTGTTTTTT. This codes for CASRFLTGWNTGELFF. The chain is built from TRBV19 and TRBJ2-2; 7 bases map to TRBD1. The CDR3 contains 16 residues. J lost 1 base, V lost 6 bases, and 8 bases had no gene match. CDR1 LNHDA and CDR2 SQIVND come from the germline V gene (reference sequence).

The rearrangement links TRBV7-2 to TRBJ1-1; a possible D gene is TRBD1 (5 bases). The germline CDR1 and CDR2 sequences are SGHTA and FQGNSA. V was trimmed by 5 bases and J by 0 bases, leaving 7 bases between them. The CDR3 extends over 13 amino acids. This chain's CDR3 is CASSDSMNTEAFF. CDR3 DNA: TGTGCCAGCAGCGACAGCATGAACACTGAAGCTTTCTTT.